Shown below are 3 T cell receptor beta chains from a single sample sequenced in a study of control samples from healthy donors and cancer patients. The assay was immunoSEQ multiplex PCR, and TCRdb's table has in-frame clones only and misses some. This sample yields more than 75,000 clones, of which approximately 84% are seen a single time; roughly 39% belongs to the top ten. What was sequenced was PBMCs. Every receptor here comes from a man in his sixties or seventies with lung cancer.

V usage is TRBV27 and J usage is TRBJ1-2; 8 positions agree with TRBD1. The germline CDR1 and CDR2 sequences are MNHEY and SMNVEV (reference sequence). Losses at the gene ends were 7 bases for V and 2 bases for J; bases not matched to a gene: 9. The CDR3 is made up of 15 amino acids. CDR3 residues: CASTPDRALNYGYTF. Written as DNA, the CDR3 is TGTGCCAGCACCCCGGACAGGGCTTTAAACTATGGCTACACCTTC.

This clone has only a few counts. The V call is TRBV24-1, the J call TRBJ2-7; 7 bases are shared with TRBD1. Per the germline V gene, CDR1 is KGHDR and CDR2 is SFDVKD. The CDR3 totals 16 residues. V lost 2 bases and J lost 2; bases outside the gene matches: 8. CDR3 DNA sequence: TGTGCCACCAGTGATTCCCGGACAGGCAGACCCTACGAGCAGTACTTC. Residues: CATSDSRTGRPYEQYF.

This clone was detected only once. The rearrangement links TRBV7-9 to TRBJ1-2; D remains unclear. CDR3 length equals 12 residues. The V gene lost 1 base and the J gene lost 8 bases, with 8 bases spanning the gap. Germline loops: CDR1 SEHNR, CDR2 FQNEAQ (reference sequence). The DNA for the CDR3 is TGTGCCAGCAGCTTAGAACAATCCGGCTACACCTTC. This encodes CASSLEQSGYTF.